A selection of T cell receptor beta chains follows, all from one sample in a study of cytomegalovirus exposure and HLA in healthy donors. Sequencing used immunoSEQ multiplex PCR; TCRdb keeps in-frame clones, though not all of them. Among around 180,000 clones listed, 77% were seen once. What was sequenced was PBMCs. Receptors originate from a woman aged 25 to 39 in good health and CMV-seropositive. CDR3s include the opening cysteine and the closing phenylalanine or tryptophan. Fields, in order: J gene, clone size, V gene, D gene, CDR3 protein, CDR3 DNA. D genes are given only for firm matches. Some rows have no size entry. The others give once, few or many, or a class for an expanded clone.

J gene: TRBJ2-7
clone size: NA
V gene: TRBV7-9
D gene: NA
CDR3 protein: CASSSTTRSYEQYF
CDR3 DNA: TGTGCCAGCAGCTCGACGACTAGGTCCTACGAGCAGTACTTC

J gene: TRBJ2-7
clone size: NA
V gene: TRBV2
D gene: TRBD2
CDR3 protein: CASSEILAGVYEQYF
CDR3 DNA: TGTGCCAGCAGTGAAATCCTAGCGGGAGTATACGAGCAGTACTTC

J gene: TRBJ2-3
clone size: NA
V gene: TRBV7-2
D gene: TRBD1
CDR3 protein: CASRVRGLPTDTQYF
CDR3 DNA: TGTGCCAGCAGGGTCAGGGGGTTACCCACGGATACGCAGTATTTT

J gene: TRBJ2-3
clone size: NA
V gene: TRBV7-2
D gene: NA
CDR3 protein: CASSLGSWASLPGTQYF
CDR3 DNA: TGTGCCAGCAGCTTAGGTTCTTGGGCCTCTCTCCCCGGTACGCAGTATTTT

J gene: TRBJ2-1
clone size: NA
V gene: TRBV28
D gene: TRBD2
CDR3 protein: CATLLGLAGGGEQFF
CDR3 DNA: TGTGCCACCCTATTGGGACTAGCGGGAGGGGGGGAGCAGTTCTTC

J gene: TRBJ2-3
clone size: once
V gene: TRBV7-9
D gene: NA
CDR3 protein: CASSPLSTDTQYF
CDR3 DNA: TGTGCCAGCAGCCCTTTGAGCACAGATACGCAGTATTTT

J gene: TRBJ2-3
clone size: few
V gene: TRBV7-9
D gene: TRBD2
CDR3 protein: CSSSSGTSGRGQDTQYF
CDR3 DNA: TGTTCCAGCAGCTCTGGGACTAGCGGGAGGGGGCAAGATACGCAGTATTTT

J gene: TRBJ2-3
clone size: NA
V gene: TRBV11-2
D gene: TRBD2
CDR3 protein: CASGTGSGSTDTQYF
CDR3 DNA: TGTGCCAGCGGCACAGGGAGCGGGAGTACAGATACGCAGTATTTT

J gene: TRBJ1-2
clone size: NA
V gene: TRBV10-2
D gene: NA
CDR3 protein: CASSEAREDYGYTF
CDR3 DNA: TGCGCCAGCAGTGAGGCCAGGGAGGACTATGGCTACACCTTC

J gene: TRBJ1-2
clone size: few
V gene: TRBV4-3
D gene: NA
CDR3 protein: CASSQEGQILSGYTF
CDR3 DNA: TGCGCCAGCAGCCAAGAAGGACAGATCCTTTCTGGCTACACCTTC

J gene: TRBJ2-7
clone size: NA
V gene: TRBV30
D gene: TRBD2
CDR3 protein: CACATSGIGNEQYF
CDR3 DNA: TGTGCCTGCGCGACTAGCGGGATTGGCAACGAGCAGTACTTC

J gene: TRBJ2-7
clone size: NA
V gene: TRBV21-1
D gene: NA
CDR3 protein: CASGGLVMREQYF
CDR3 DNA: TGTGCCAGCGGGGGACTAGTGATGAGAGAGCAGTACTTC

J gene: TRBJ2-7
clone size: NA
V gene: TRBV6-5
D gene: NA
CDR3 protein: CASSYSVRAYEQYF
CDR3 DNA: TGTGCCAGCAGTTACTCGGTCAGGGCCTACGAGCAGTACTTC

J gene: TRBJ2-1
clone size: NA
V gene: TRBV5-1
D gene: TRBD2
CDR3 protein: CATWGDSGRGPSSYNEQFF
CDR3 DNA: TGCGCCACCTGGGGCGACAGCGGGAGAGGGCCTAGCTCCTACAATGAGCAGTTCTTC

J gene: TRBJ2-3
clone size: few
V gene: TRBV7-9
D gene: TRBD1
CDR3 protein: CASSKDGTGGTDTQYF
CDR3 DNA: TGTGCCAGCAGCAAAGATGGGACAGGGGGCACAGATACGCAGTATTTT

J gene: TRBJ1-4
clone size: many
V gene: TRBV6-1
D gene: NA
CDR3 protein: CASSESVEKLFF
CDR3 DNA: TGTGCCAGCAGTGAATCGGTAGAAAAACTGTTTTTT

J gene: TRBJ1-5
clone size: few
V gene: TRBV10-3
D gene: TRBD1
CDR3 protein: CAISGDRGNQPQHF
CDR3 DNA: TGTGCCATCAGTGGCGACAGGGGCAATCAGCCCCAGCATTTT

J gene: TRBJ2-1
clone size: few
V gene: TRBV19
D gene: TRBD1
CDR3 protein: CASSPGTGFEQFF
CDR3 DNA: TGTGCCAGTAGTCCCGGGACAGGGTTTGAGCAGTTCTTC

J gene: TRBJ2-5
clone size: NA
V gene: TRBV11-3
D gene: NA
CDR3 protein: CASSLDGTGEETQYF
CDR3 DNA: TGTGCCAGCAGCTTAGATGGAACGGGAGAAGAGACCCAGTACTTC

J gene: TRBJ2-3
clone size: NA
V gene: TRBV6-5
D gene: TRBD1
CDR3 protein: CASRPQGADTQYF
CDR3 DNA: TGTGCCAGCAGGCCTCAGGGGGCTGATACGCAGTATTTT

J gene: TRBJ2-7
clone size: NA
V gene: TRBV30
D gene: NA
CDR3 protein: CAWSVLRQTYEQYF
CDR3 DNA: TGTGCCTGGAGTGTTCTGCGGCAGACCTACGAGCAGTACTTC

J gene: TRBJ2-3
clone size: NA
V gene: TRBV5-6
D gene: TRBD2
CDR3 protein: CASSLGLAGGRATDTQYF
CDR3 DNA: TGTGCCAGCAGCTTGGGACTAGCGGGAGGGCGAGCAACAGATACGCAGTATTTT

J gene: TRBJ2-3
clone size: NA
V gene: TRBV15
D gene: NA
CDR3 protein: CATSTRSTDTQYF
CDR3 DNA: TGTGCCACCAGCACTAGGAGCACAGATACGCAGTATTTT

J gene: TRBJ1-1
clone size: NA
V gene: TRBV6-6
D gene: NA
CDR3 protein: CASSYSATEAFF
CDR3 DNA: TGTGCCAGCAGTTACTCAGCCACTGAAGCTTTCTTT

J gene: TRBJ2-4
clone size: NA
V gene: TRBV5-1
D gene: TRBD1
CDR3 protein: CASRPTGLLGENIQYF
CDR3 DNA: TGCGCCAGCAGACCGACAGGGTTACTGGGGGAAAACATTCAGTACTTC

J gene: TRBJ2-4
clone size: NA
V gene: TRBV28
D gene: TRBD1
CDR3 protein: CASSSGDRANIQYF
CDR3 DNA: TGTGCCAGCAGTTCCGGGGACAGGGCCAACATTCAGTACTTC

J gene: TRBJ1-1
clone size: NA
V gene: TRBV2
D gene: NA
CDR3 protein: CASTRMEAEAFF
CDR3 DNA: TGTGCCAGCACTCGTATGGAGGCTGAAGCTTTCTTT

J gene: TRBJ2-7
clone size: few
V gene: TRBV7-6
D gene: TRBD2
CDR3 protein: CASSLGAGGPYEQYF
CDR3 DNA: TGTGCCAGCAGCTTAGGGGCGGGAGGCCCCTACGAGCAGTACTTC

J gene: TRBJ2-1
clone size: few
V gene: TRBV25-1
D gene: TRBD2
CDR3 protein: CASEKPGLAGVGEQFF
CDR3 DNA: TGTGCCAGCGAAAAACCCGGACTAGCGGGAGTTGGTGAGCAGTTCTTC

J gene: TRBJ2-1
clone size: NA
V gene: TRBV4-2
D gene: TRBD2
CDR3 protein: CASSQGGLATDYNEQFF
CDR3 DNA: TGTGCCAGCAGCCAGGGGGGACTAGCGACCGACTACAATGAGCAGTTCTTC

J gene: TRBJ1-5
clone size: few
V gene: TRBV30
D gene: NA
CDR3 protein: CAWSPNGVASNQPQHF
CDR3 DNA: TGTGCCTGGTCCCCGAACGGGGTCGCAAGCAATCAGCCCCAGCATTTT

J gene: TRBJ2-7
clone size: NA
V gene: TRBV28
D gene: TRBD2
CDR3 protein: CASVLAGYGGEQYF
CDR3 DNA: TGTGCCAGCGTCCTAGCGGGATATGGCGGCGAGCAGTACTTC

J gene: TRBJ2-4
clone size: NA
V gene: TRBV28
D gene: NA
CDR3 protein: CASSTNRERNIQYF
CDR3 DNA: TGTGCCAGCAGTACTAACAGGGAGAGGAACATTCAGTACTTC

J gene: TRBJ1-6
clone size: NA
V gene: TRBV4-2
D gene: TRBD1
CDR3 protein: CASSQGTGLFSPLHF
CDR3 DNA: TGTGCCAGCAGCCAAGGGACAGGGTTGTTTTCACCCCTCCACTTT

J gene: TRBJ2-7
clone size: NA
V gene: TRBV4-2
D gene: TRBD1
CDR3 protein: CASSERIGQGVESSYEQYF
CDR3 DNA: TGTGCCAGCAGCGAACGGATTGGCCAGGGGGTGGAGAGCTCCTACGAGCAGTACTTC

J gene: TRBJ2-2
clone size: NA
V gene: TRBV4-2
D gene: NA
CDR3 protein: CASSQELYPGELFF
CDR3 DNA: TGTGCCAGCAGCCAAGAACTCTACCCCGGGGAGCTGTTTTTT

J gene: TRBJ2-6
clone size: NA
V gene: TRBV6-6
D gene: TRBD1
CDR3 protein: CASSRTGAGANVLTF
CDR3 DNA: TGTGCCAGCAGTCGGACAGGGGCTGGGGCCAACGTCCTGACTTTC

J gene: TRBJ1-3
clone size: few
V gene: TRBV15
D gene: TRBD1
CDR3 protein: CATSGLRQGQGNTIYF
CDR3 DNA: TGTGCCACCAGCGGACTTAGACAGGGGCAAGGAAACACCATATATTTT

J gene: TRBJ1-2
clone size: NA
V gene: TRBV10-3
D gene: TRBD1
CDR3 protein: CAISASGTGVSNYGYTF
CDR3 DNA: TGTGCCATCAGTGCTTCCGGGACAGGGGTTTCTAACTATGGCTACACCTTC

J gene: TRBJ2-1
clone size: NA
V gene: TRBV5-4
D gene: TRBD1
CDR3 protein: CASSLQGTDEQFF
CDR3 DNA: TGTGCCAGCAGCTTACAGGGGACCGATGAGCAGTTCTTC

J gene: TRBJ2-1
clone size: NA
V gene: TRBV9
D gene: TRBD2
CDR3 protein: CASSQLAGGENEQFF
CDR3 DNA: TGTGCCAGCAGCCAACTAGCGGGAGGGGAGAATGAGCAGTTCTTC

J gene: TRBJ2-5
clone size: NA
V gene: TRBV19
D gene: TRBD1
CDR3 protein: CASSIEGQGQETQYF
CDR3 DNA: TGTGCCAGTAGTATAGAGGGACAGGGGCAAGAGACCCAGTACTTC

J gene: TRBJ2-7
clone size: once
V gene: TRBV6-6
D gene: TRBD1
CDR3 protein: CASGGQEPYEQYF
CDR3 DNA: TGTGCCAGCGGGGGACAGGAACCCTACGAGCAGTACTTC

J gene: TRBJ2-7
clone size: NA
V gene: TRBV5-3
D gene: NA
CDR3 protein: CARSPFSGRERHYEQYF
CDR3 DNA: TGTGCCAGAAGCCCTTTCTCCGGTCGGGAGAGACACTACGAGCAGTACTTC

J gene: TRBJ1-5
clone size: NA
V gene: TRBV21-1
D gene: NA
CDR3 protein: CASSKVLRAGHRYSNQPQHF
CDR3 DNA: TGTGCCAGCAGCAAAGTCCTAAGGGCAGGGCATCGGTATAGCAATCAGCCCCAGCATTTT

J gene: TRBJ2-4
clone size: NA
V gene: TRBV15
D gene: TRBD1
CDR3 protein: CATSREAGQGFFLAKNIQYF
CDR3 DNA: TGTGCCACCAGCAGAGAGGCGGGACAGGGTTTTTTTTTAGCCAAAAACATTCAGTACTTC

J gene: TRBJ2-2
clone size: NA
V gene: TRBV30
D gene: NA
CDR3 protein: CAWSSPSWAEHRGAVF
CDR3 DNA: TGTGCCTGGAGTTCTCCTTCGTGGGCAGAACACCGGGGAGCTGTTTTT

J gene: TRBJ1-4
clone size: few
V gene: TRBV6-6
D gene: TRBD1
CDR3 protein: CASSYPDRGDEKLFF
CDR3 DNA: TGTGCCAGCAGTTACCCGGACAGGGGGGATGAAAAACTGTTTTTT

J gene: TRBJ2-7
clone size: NA
V gene: TRBV27
D gene: NA
CDR3 protein: CASRLGYEQYF
CDR3 DNA: TGTGCCAGCAGACTCGGGTACGAGCAGTACTTC

J gene: TRBJ1-4
clone size: NA
V gene: TRBV30
D gene: TRBD1
CDR3 protein: CALDRDDEKLFF
CDR3 DNA: TGTGCATTGGACAGGGATGATGAAAAACTGTTTTTT

J gene: TRBJ2-7
clone size: NA
V gene: TRBV19
D gene: TRBD2
CDR3 protein: CASSETSGIFYEQYF
CDR3 DNA: TGTGCCAGTAGTGAGACTAGCGGGATCTTCTACGAGCAGTACTTC

J gene: TRBJ2-1
clone size: NA
V gene: TRBV10-3
D gene: TRBD2
CDR3 protein: CAIRGTSGFYNEQFF
CDR3 DNA: TGTGCCATCAGAGGGACTAGCGGGTTCTACAATGAGCAGTTCTTC

J gene: TRBJ1-1
clone size: few
V gene: TRBV2
D gene: TRBD1
CDR3 protein: CASGTGGYTEAFF
CDR3 DNA: TGTGCCAGCGGGACAGGAGGGTACACTGAAGCTTTCTTT

J gene: TRBJ2-1
clone size: few
V gene: TRBV30
D gene: TRBD2
CDR3 protein: CAWSVSSGPYNEQFF
CDR3 DNA: TGTGCCTGGAGTGTATCTAGCGGTCCCTACAATGAGCAGTTCTTC

J gene: TRBJ2-7
clone size: NA
V gene: TRBV7-8
D gene: TRBD1
CDR3 protein: CASSLTRTGDEQYF
CDR3 DNA: TGTGCCAGCAGCCTAACCCGGACAGGGGACGAGCAGTACTTC

J gene: TRBJ1-2
clone size: NA
V gene: TRBV28
D gene: NA
CDR3 protein: CASHRGGHGYTF
CDR3 DNA: TGTGCCAGCCACCGCGGGGGACATGGCTACACCTTC

J gene: TRBJ2-2
clone size: few
V gene: TRBV11-2
D gene: NA
CDR3 protein: CASSRQVPGELFF
CDR3 DNA: TGTGCCAGCAGCCGACAGGTTCCCGGGGAGCTGTTTTTT

J gene: TRBJ2-7
clone size: NA
V gene: TRBV19
D gene: TRBD1
CDR3 protein: CASSMTGTYEQYF
CDR3 DNA: TGTGCCAGTAGTATGACAGGGACCTACGAGCAGTACTTC

J gene: TRBJ2-3
clone size: NA
V gene: TRBV18
D gene: TRBD2
CDR3 protein: CASKTSGRAISTDTQYF
CDR3 DNA: TGTGCCAGCAAGACTAGCGGGAGGGCCATCTCAACAGATACGCAGTATTTT